Below, 24 T cell receptor beta chains from the same sample are listed, as sequenced in a study of regulatory dendritic cells for organ transplantation. Some clones are missing from TCRdb's copy, which holds only in-frame ones; the method was immunoSEQ multiplex PCR. The sample shows approximately 35,000 clones, about 88% of them seen only once. Source material: naive CD4+ T cells from blood. Subset indicated: CD45RA+ naive T cells. The receptors come from a human donor in good health.

The chain carries TRBV18 and TRBJ2-7; tentatively, D is TRBD2 (6 bases). From germline, CDR1 is KGHSH and CDR2 LQKENI. The CDR3 runs 15 residues. V dropped 5 bases and J dropped 0 bases, with 14 bases sitting between them. The CDR3 bases are TGTGCCAGCTCATCGAGTAGCGGTAGCTCCTACGAGCAGTACTTC. Translation: CASSSSSGSSYEQYF.

The chain couples TRBV19 to TRBJ1-5; tentative D call: TRBD1 (5 bases). The germline V gene has CDR1 LNHDA and CDR2 SQIVND (reference sequence). With 5 bases removed from V and 11 bases from J, the gap between germline ends came to 16 bases. This CDR3 contains 13 residues. For the CDR3, the DNA is TGTGCCAGTAGTCGGCAGGGCCCGACGGCCCAGCATTTT. Translated: CASSRQGPTAQHF.

The chain couples TRBV30 to TRBJ2-7; D is perhaps TRBD2 (5 bases). The V end was cut by 5 bases, the J end by 0 bases, with 26 bases between. Germline V lookup: CDR1 GTSNPN, CDR2 SVGIG (reference sequence). CDR3 length: 18 residues. The CDR3 sequence: CAWVTVLEDWDRSYEQYF. The CDR3 region has the DNA TGTGCCTGGGTAACCGTTTTGGAGGACTGGGATCGCTCCTACGAGCAGTACTTC. The full variable domain, in which reference TRBV30 and TRBJ2-7 provide the parts outside the CDR3, is SQTIHQWPATLVQPVGSPLSLECTVEGTSNPNLYWYRQAAGRGLQLLFYSVGIGQISSEVPQNLSASRPQDRQFILSSKKLLLSDSGFYLCAWVTVLEDWDRSYEQYFGPGTRLTVT.

The chain is built from TRBV9 and TRBJ2-7; the match to TRBD2 covers 12 bases. The V gene end was trimmed by 0 bases and the J gene end by 3 bases; junction bases not matched to a gene: 4. CDR1 is SGDLS and CDR2 is YYNGEE in the germline V gene. This CDR3 is built from 16 residues. CDR3 protein: CASSVEPTSGGYEQYF. The CDR3 nucleotides are TGTGCCAGCAGCGTAGAGCCGACTAGCGGGGGCTACGAGCAGTACTTC. The entire variable domain, with the rest obtained from reference TRBV9 and TRBJ2-7, is as follows: DSGVTQTPKHLITATGQRVTLRCSPRSGDLSVYWYQQSLDQGLQFLIQYYNGEERAKGNILERFSAQQFPDLHSELNLSSLELGDSALYFCASSVEPTSGGYEQYFGPGTRLTVT.

The rearrangement links TRBV11-2 to TRBJ1-2, with 8 bases aligning to TRBD1. Germline loops: CDR1 SGHAT, CDR2 FQNNGV. V was clipped by 0 bases and J by 8 bases; unmatched bases: 2. The CDR3 is 13 residues long. The DNA of the CDR3 is TGTGCCAGCAGCTTAGAGACAGGGGAGGGCTACACCTTC. Translated: CASSLETGEGYTF.

The chain carries TRBV19 and TRBJ2-2, with 14 bases identical to TRBD2. The germline V gene has CDR1 LNHDA and CDR2 SQIVND (reference sequence). Trimming cost V 7 bases and J 7 bases; bases outside gene matches: 14. The CDR3 runs to 18 residues. The CDR3 bases are TGTGCCAGTACTGAGTCTCCGGGACTAGCGGGAGTCGGCGGGGAGCTGTTTTTT. Translated, it gives CASTESPGLAGVGGELFF. The full variable domain, with the rest looked up from reference TRBV19 and TRBJ2-2, is DGGITQSPKYLFRKEGQNVTLSCEQNLNHDAMYWYRQDPGQGLRLIYYSQIVNDFQKGDIAEGYSVSREKKESFPLTVTSAQKNPTAFYLCASTESPGLAGVGGELFFGEGSRLTVL.

This clone appeared a single time. V usage is TRBV28 and J usage is TRBJ2-2; D is uncertain. The germline V and J ends were trimmed by 6 bases and 5 bases, with 16 bases remaining between them. The CDR3 length is 15 residues. Germline V gene data show CDR1 as MDHEN and CDR2 as SYDVKM. The chain's CDR3 is CASRGPRTRTGELFF. In nucleotides, the CDR3 is TGTGCCAGCAGAGGCCCGAGAACGCGAACCGGGGAGCTGTTTTTT.

V and J are TRBV15 and TRBJ1-1; D gene unclear. CDR1 LNHNV and CDR2 YYDKDF come from the germline V gene (reference sequence). The CDR3 is 14 residues long. The V end was cut by 4 bases, the J end by 0 bases, with 9 bases between. The CDR3 coding sequence is TGTGCCACCAGCACGAGGATATTGAACACTGAAGCTTTCTTT. Translated: CATSTRILNTEAFF. The entire variable domain, with the rest obtained from reference TRBV15 and TRBJ1-1, is as follows: DAMVIQNPRYQVTQFGKPVTLSCSQTLNHNVMYWYQQKSSQAPKLLFHYYDKDFNNEADTPDNFQSRRPNTSFCFLDIRSPGLGDTAMYLCATSTRILNTEAFFGQGTRLTVV.

This clone was picked up one time. V usage is TRBV5-4 and J usage is TRBJ2-3; tentatively, D is TRBD2 (7 bases). CDR1 is SGHNT, CDR2 YYREEE, per germline (reference sequence). The CDR3 contains 16 residues. Trimming removed 1 base at V and 2 bases at J, with 14 bases between. The CDR3 bases are TGTGCCAGCAGCTTGCTTTGGGGGGGGGCCACAGATACGCAGTATTTT. Translation: CASSLLWGGATDTQYF.

This clone was seen a single time. J is TRBJ2-1 and V is TRBV7-2; weak D call: TRBD1 (6 bases). V lost 7 bases and J lost 4, with 14 bases in between. CDR3 size: 14 residues. The germline CDR1 and CDR2 sequences are SGHTA and FQGNSA. Here the CDR3 DNA reads TGTGCCAGCACGACAGGCCAAGCTTACAATGAGCAGTTCTTC. Its translation is CASTTGQAYNEQFF.

The chain joins TRBV18 to TRBJ2-3, with D tentatively TRBD1 (6 bases). Between the trimmed V and J ends, which lost 3 bases and 3 bases, there was a span of 7 bases. CDR1 is KGHSH and CDR2 is LQKENI in the germline V gene. The CDR3 spans 13 residues. DNA for the CDR3: TGTGCCAGCTCACCCACAGGGACAGATACGCAGTATTTT. Amino acid sequence: CASSPTGTDTQYF. Complete variable domain (other parts from reference TRBV18 and TRBJ2-3): NAGVMQNPRHLVRRRGQEARLRCSPMKGHSHVYWYRQLPEEGLKFMVYLQKENIIDESGMPKERFSAEFPKEGPSILRIQQVVRGDSAAYFCASSPTGTDTQYFGPGTRLTVL.

This clone was detected only once. The chain employs TRBV11-2 and TRBJ1-3; D is ambiguous. V lost 8 bases and J 3 bases, leaving 17 bases between the germline ends. In germline, CDR1 is SGHAT, CDR2 FQNNGV. This CDR3 spans 15 amino acids. The CDR3 loop reads CASDPGKVFGNTIYF. CDR3 sequence (DNA): TGTGCCAGCGACCCCGGGAAGGTCTTTGGAAACACCATATATTTT.

This chain links TRBV6-5 with TRBJ2-7, with D uncertain. Per germline, CDR1 MNHEY and CDR2 SVGAGI. With 6 bases removed from V and 3 bases from J, the gap between germline ends came to 6 bases. The CDR3 contains 11 residues. CDR3 bases: TGTGCCAGCAGCCGACACTACGAGCAGTACTTC. Protein: CASSRHYEQYF.

This sequence joins TRBV7-3 and TRBJ1-1; 8 nucleotides match TRBD1. This CDR3 contains 19 residues. V shed 5 bases and J 3 bases; nucleotides not matched to a gene: 20. The V gene's germline CDR1 is SGHTA and CDR2 FQGTGA. CDR3 residues: CASSPSFAGQGWAHTEAFF. In DNA form, the CDR3 reads TGTGCCAGCAGCCCATCCTTTGCCGGACAGGGATGGGCCCACACTGAAGCTTTCTTT.

A remark on this clone: One end of the junction varies from germline; a read error may be responsible. The chain joins TRBV30 to TRBJ2-1; 10 nucleotides agree with TRBD2. This CDR3 is built from 13 residues. Germline CDR1 GTSNPN, CDR2 SVGIG (reference sequence). The CDR3 nucleotides are TGTGCCTGGAGAAGGCCTAGCGGGGGCGAAAATATCTTC. Translation: CAWRRPSGGENIF.

The CDR3 DNA reads as TGTGCCAGCAGCGCTTCCGGGACCCAAAGCTCCTACGAGCAGTACTTC. It encodes CASSASGTQSSYEQYF. The chain couples TRBV7-8 to TRBJ2-7; either TRBD1 or TRBD2 may supply D (5 bases each). CDR1 SGHVS and CDR2 FQNEAQ come from the germline V gene. The CDR3 totals 16 residues. Trimming took 5 bases from V and 0 from J, leaving 17 bases between them.

The gene calls are TRBV6-5 and TRBJ2-7, with D possibly matching TRBD1 (5 bases). CDR1 MNHEY and CDR2 SVGAGI come from the germline V gene. V lost 6 bases and J 0 bases, leaving 15 bases between the germline ends. The CDR3 length is 15 residues. The CDR3 DNA sequence: TGTGCCAGCAGGAAAGACAGCTCCCACTCCTACGAGCAGTACTTC. Protein product: CASRKDSSHSYEQYF.

The V and J genes are TRBV28 and TRBJ1-3; D is uncertain. CDR1 and CDR2 (germline): MDHEN, SYDVKM. The CDR3 consists of 15 residues. V was pared by 2 bases and J by 0 bases, with 8 bases between. The CDR3 loop reads CASSLVEGSGNTIYF. For the CDR3, the DNA is TGTGCCAGCAGTTTAGTAGAAGGCTCTGGAAACACCATATATTTT.

The rearrangement uses TRBV5-4 and TRBJ2-3, with D tentatively TRBD2 (5 bases). The CDR3 contains 14 residues. The V end lost 4 bases, the J end lost 5 bases, and 14 bases lay between the germline ends. Germline V gene lookup returns CDR1 SGHNT and CDR2 YYREEE (reference sequence). The CDR3 is CASSPPTAGDTQYF. The CDR3 DNA sequence: TGTGCCAGCAGCCCACCGACGGCGGGAGATACGCAGTATTTT. Using reference TRBV5-4 and TRBJ2-3 for the parts outside the CDR3, the full variable domain is ETGVTQSPTHLIKTRGQQVTLRCSSQSGHNTVSWYQQALGQGPQFIFQYYREEENGRGNFPPRFSGLQFPNYSSELNVNALELDDSALYLCASSPPTAGDTQYFGPGTRLTVL.

The V gene is TRBV28, the J gene TRBJ2-7; 13 nucleotides match TRBD2. Germline-derived CDR1 and CDR2 are MDHEN and SYDVKM. The J segment lost 4 bases and the V segment lost 6 bases, leaving 3 bases of the junction unmatched. The CDR3 runs 14 residues. As DNA, the CDR3 is TGTGCCAGCAGCCGACTAGCGGGGGGTTACGAGCAGTACTTC. Translation: CASSRLAGGYEQYF.

This rearrangement joins TRBV7-2 to TRBJ2-7; D remains unclear. The CDR3 is 13 residues long. Germline lookup yields CDR1 SGHTA and CDR2 FQGNSA. V was cut by 6 bases and J by 6 bases, with 15 bases left in between. CDR3 sequence: CASSNDQLSEQYF. In DNA, the CDR3 is TGTGCCAGCAGTAACGACCAGCTCTCCGAGCAGTACTTC.

The rearrangement uses TRBV9 and TRBJ1-5, with 7 bases aligning to TRBD1. Germline CDR1 SGDLS, CDR2 YYNGEE. The CDR3 contains 15 residues. V lost 3 bases to trimming and J lost 7 bases; unmatched junction nucleotides: 10. The CDR3 sequence: CASSAGAGGEQPQHF. CDR3 coding DNA: TGTGCCAGCAGCGCTGGAGCAGGGGGAGAGCAGCCCCAGCATTTT. Complete variable domain (other parts from reference TRBV9 and TRBJ1-5): DSGVTQTPKHLITATGQRVTLRCSPRSGDLSVYWYQQSLDQGLQFLIQYYNGEERAKGNILERFSAQQFPDLHSELNLSSLELGDSALYFCASSAGAGGEQPQHFGDGTRLSIL.

The chain joins TRBV11-3 to TRBJ2-4, with D tentatively TRBD1 (5 bases). Germline V CDR1 and CDR2: SGHNT, YENEEA. Trimming took 1 base from V and 8 from J, leaving 15 bases between them. This CDR3 spans 15 amino acids. As DNA, the CDR3 is TGTGCCAGCAGCTTAGGTCTAGGGGTTGGGGACATTCAGTACTTC. Residues: CASSLGLGVGDIQYF.

This chain connects TRBV4-3 to TRBJ2-7, with 13 bases identical to TRBD2. Germline assignment: CDR1 LGHNA and CDR2 YSLEER. This CDR3 is 15 amino acids long. V gave up 6 bases and J gave up 5 bases; unmatched junction bases: 7. The CDR3 loop is CASSWTSGGPDEQYF. In DNA, the CDR3 is TGCGCCAGCAGTTGGACTAGCGGGGGCCCCGACGAGCAGTACTTC.